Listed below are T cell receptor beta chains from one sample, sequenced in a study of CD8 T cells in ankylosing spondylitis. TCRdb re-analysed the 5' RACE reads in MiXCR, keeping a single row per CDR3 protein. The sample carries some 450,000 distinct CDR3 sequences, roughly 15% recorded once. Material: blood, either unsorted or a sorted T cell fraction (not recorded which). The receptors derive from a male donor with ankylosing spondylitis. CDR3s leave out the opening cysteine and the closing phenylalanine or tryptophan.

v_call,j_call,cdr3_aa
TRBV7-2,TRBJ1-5,ASSLGAGMGQPQH
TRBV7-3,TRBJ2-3,ASSLRVSGMTDTQY
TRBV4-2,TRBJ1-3,ASSRGTGAGNTIY
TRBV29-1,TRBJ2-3,SAGGTRANTQY
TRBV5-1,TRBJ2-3,ASSLRPTSGSADTQY
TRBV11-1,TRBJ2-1,ASSPSASSGSRSYNEQF
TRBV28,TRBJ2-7,ASSYPVGTYEQY
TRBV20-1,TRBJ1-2,SAAGGETFNYGYT
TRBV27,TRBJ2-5,ASSLGVGLAGKETQY
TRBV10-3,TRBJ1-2,AITEDRERGYT
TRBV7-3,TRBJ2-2,ASSLISVAGNTGELF
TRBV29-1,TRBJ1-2,SVEIPNGGYT
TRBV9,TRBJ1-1,ASSVAPLQGTEAF
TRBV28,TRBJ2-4,ASSLGTMDRVGPSRSKNIQY
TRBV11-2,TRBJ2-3,ASSFEAGTINTDTQY
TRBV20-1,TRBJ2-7,SAREGSGAYEQY
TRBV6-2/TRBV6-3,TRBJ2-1,AGGERSWGEQF
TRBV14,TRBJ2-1,ASSLDISSYNEQF
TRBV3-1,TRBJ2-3,ASSLLLAGGLTDTQY
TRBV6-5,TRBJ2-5,ASTDRSKTQY
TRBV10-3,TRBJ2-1,AIQKQAYNEQF
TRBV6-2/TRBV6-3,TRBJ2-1,ASSYFASLAGAYNEQF
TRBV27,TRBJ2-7,ASSAGQGGLTYEQY
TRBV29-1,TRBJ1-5,SVAHSPNQPQH
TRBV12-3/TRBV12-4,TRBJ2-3,ASSFYTGSDTQY
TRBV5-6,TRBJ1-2,ASTPGLAPNYGYT
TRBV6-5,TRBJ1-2,ASSYSFRGGGYT
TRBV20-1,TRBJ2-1,SAEPDNEQF
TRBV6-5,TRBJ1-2,ASSYSTGSGYT
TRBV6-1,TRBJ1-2,ASRLRQGALGYT
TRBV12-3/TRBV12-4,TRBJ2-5,ASSLGVRGRVETQY
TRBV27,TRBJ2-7,ASSFRGAQGNEQY
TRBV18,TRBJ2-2,ASSPVSGGTGELF
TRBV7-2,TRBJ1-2,ASSLFHGPGTTGYT
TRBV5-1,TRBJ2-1,ASSFRTSGRAGNEQF
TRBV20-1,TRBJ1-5,SARPGQGSNQPQH
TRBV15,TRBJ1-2,ATSREGVGGYT
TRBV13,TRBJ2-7,ASSPISTGGRYEQY
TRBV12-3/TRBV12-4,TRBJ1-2,ASGQGLYYGYT
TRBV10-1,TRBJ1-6,ASSPAGNSPLH
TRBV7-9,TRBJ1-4,ASSLGTGGAGEKLF
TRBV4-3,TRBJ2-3,ASSRARGKAQY
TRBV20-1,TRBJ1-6,SAVSGTGRNSPLH
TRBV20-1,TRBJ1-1,SARDWGGSLSNTEAF
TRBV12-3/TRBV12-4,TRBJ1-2,ASSLVGIAVNYGYT
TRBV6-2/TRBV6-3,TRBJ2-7,ASSSLHGGTQGEQY
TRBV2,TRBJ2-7,ASVRAGDSYEQY
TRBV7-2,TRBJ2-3,ASSQVTPRISTDTQY
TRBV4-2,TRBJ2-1,ASSQAVSGGAYNEQF
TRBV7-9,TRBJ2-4,ASSYPGGVVAKNIQY
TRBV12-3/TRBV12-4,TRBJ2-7,ASSKWDRGSREQY
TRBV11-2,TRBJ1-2,ASSPRGSGGVYGYT
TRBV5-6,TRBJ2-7,ASSFGDSYYEQY
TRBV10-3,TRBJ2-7,AISVQGGYEQY
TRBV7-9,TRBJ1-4,ASSSTGTGLEKLF
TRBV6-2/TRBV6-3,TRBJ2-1,ASSTGLAGPNEQF
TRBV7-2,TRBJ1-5,ASSDPGFQGAAQPQH
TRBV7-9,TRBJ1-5,ASSGGRGSNQPQH